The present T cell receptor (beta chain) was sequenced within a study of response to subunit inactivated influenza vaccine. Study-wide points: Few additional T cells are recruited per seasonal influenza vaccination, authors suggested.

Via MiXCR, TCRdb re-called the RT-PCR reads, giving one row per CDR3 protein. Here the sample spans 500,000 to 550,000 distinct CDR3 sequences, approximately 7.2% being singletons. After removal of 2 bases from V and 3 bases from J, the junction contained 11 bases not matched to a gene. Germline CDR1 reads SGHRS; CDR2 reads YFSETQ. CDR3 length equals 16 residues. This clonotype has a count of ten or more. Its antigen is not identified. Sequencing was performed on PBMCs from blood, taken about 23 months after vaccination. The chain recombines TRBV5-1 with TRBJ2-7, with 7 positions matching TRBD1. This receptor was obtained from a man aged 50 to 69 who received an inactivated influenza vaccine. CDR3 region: CASSLLEVAGGYEQYF. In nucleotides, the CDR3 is TGCGCCAGCAGCTTACTAGAGGTGGCAGGGGGCTACGAGCAGTACTTC.